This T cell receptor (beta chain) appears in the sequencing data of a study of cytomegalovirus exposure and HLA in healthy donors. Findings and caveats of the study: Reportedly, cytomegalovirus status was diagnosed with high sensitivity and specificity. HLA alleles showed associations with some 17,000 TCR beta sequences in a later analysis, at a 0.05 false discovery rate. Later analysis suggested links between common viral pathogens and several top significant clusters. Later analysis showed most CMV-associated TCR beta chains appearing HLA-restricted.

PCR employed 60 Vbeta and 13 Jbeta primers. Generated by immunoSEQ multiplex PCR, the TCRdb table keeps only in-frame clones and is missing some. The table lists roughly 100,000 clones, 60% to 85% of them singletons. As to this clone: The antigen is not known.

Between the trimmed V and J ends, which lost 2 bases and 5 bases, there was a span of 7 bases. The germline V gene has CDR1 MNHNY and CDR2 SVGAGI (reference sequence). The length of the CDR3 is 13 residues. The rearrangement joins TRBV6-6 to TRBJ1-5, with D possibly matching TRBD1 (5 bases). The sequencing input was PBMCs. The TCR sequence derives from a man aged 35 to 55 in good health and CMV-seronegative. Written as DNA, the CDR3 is TGTGCCAGCAGTTACGAAGGGGATCAGCCCCAGCATTTT. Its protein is CASSYEGDQPQHF.